This T cell receptor (beta chain) was sequenced in a study of PD-1 blockade in classical Hodgkin lymphoma. This table comes from immunoSEQ multiplex PCR, and its TCRdb copy is limited to in-frame clones, with some not included. The sample shows some 100,000 clones, roughly 89% of them seen only once. Autologous stem cell transplantation was followed by relapse in every patient, and brentuximab vedotin exposure varied. The specimen comprised peripheral blood mononuclear cells (PBMCs), sampled at baseline. The source is a human donor with classical Hodgkin lymphoma.

The CDR3 DNA reads TGCGCCAGCAGCCCCACAGGGCGGAACACTGAAGCTTTCTTT. Amino acids: CASSPTGRNTEAFF. The chain is built from TRBV5-1 and TRBJ1-1; a weak D match, TRBD1 (6 bases). V was clipped by 4 bases and J by 1 base, with 11 bases between them. The CDR3 totals 14 residues. Germline V gene data show CDR1 as SGHRS and CDR2 as YFSETQ.